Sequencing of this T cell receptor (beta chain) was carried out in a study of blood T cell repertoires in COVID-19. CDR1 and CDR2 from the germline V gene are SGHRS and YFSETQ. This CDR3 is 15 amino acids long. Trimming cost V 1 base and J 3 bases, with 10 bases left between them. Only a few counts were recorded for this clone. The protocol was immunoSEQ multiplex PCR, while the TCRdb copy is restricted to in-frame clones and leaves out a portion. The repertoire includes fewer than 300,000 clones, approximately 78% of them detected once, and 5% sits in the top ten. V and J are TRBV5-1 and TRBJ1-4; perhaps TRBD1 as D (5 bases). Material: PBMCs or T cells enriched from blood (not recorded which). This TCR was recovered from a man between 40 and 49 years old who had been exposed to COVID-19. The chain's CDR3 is CASSLYRRANEKLFF. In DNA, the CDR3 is TGCGCCAGCAGCTTGTACAGGAGGGCTAATGAAAAACTGTTTTTT. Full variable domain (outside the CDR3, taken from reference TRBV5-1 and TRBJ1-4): KAGVTQTPRYLIKTRGQQVTLSCSPISGHRSVSWYQQTPGQGLQFLFEYFSETQRNKGNFPGRFSGRQFSNSRSEMNVSTLELGDSALYLCASSLYRRANEKLFFGSGTQLSVL.